This TCR beta chain emerged from a study of blood T cell repertoires in COVID-19. V lost 6 bases to trimming and J lost 4 bases, with 6 bases between them. Germline-derived CDR1 and CDR2 are ENHRY and SYGVKD. The CDR3 has 11 residues. Assay used: immunoSEQ multiplex PCR; TCRdb lists only in-frame clones, some missing. Here the sample spans hundreds of thousands of clones, approximately 86% being singletons. Living in roughly 25 US areas, the participants were between roughly 18 and 89 years of age. Grouping used clinical history reported by participants in a survey and questionnaire. The clonotype originates from a woman aged 30 to 39 who had been exposed to COVID-19. The sample taken for sequencing was PBMCs or T cells enriched from blood (not recorded which). The chain couples TRBV10-3 to TRBJ1-1, with D possibly TRBD1 on 6 matching bases. The chain's CDR3 is CAIRGGTEAFF. The CDR3 DNA reads as TGTGCCATCAGAGGGGGCACTGAAGCTTTCTTT.